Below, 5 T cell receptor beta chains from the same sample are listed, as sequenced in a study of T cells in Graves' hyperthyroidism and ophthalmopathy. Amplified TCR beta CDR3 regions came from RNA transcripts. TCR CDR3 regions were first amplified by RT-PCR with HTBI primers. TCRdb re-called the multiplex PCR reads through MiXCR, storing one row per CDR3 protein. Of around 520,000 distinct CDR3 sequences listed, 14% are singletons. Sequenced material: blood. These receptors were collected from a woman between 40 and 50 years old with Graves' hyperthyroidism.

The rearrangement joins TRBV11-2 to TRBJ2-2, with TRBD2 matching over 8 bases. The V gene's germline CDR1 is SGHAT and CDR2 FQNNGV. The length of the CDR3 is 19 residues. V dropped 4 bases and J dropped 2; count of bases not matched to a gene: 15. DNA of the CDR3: TGTGCCAGCAGCTCCCTCTTGGGGGTAGCGGGGCCCAACACCGGGGAGCTGTTTTTT. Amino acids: CASSSLLGVAGPNTGELFF.

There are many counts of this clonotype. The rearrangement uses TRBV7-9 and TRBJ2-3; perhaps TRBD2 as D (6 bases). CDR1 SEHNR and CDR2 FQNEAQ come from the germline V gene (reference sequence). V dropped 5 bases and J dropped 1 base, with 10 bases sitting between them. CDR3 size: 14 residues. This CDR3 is CASSLSGGTDTQYF. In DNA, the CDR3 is TGTGCCAGCAGCCTATCGGGAGGCACAGATACGCAGTATTTT.

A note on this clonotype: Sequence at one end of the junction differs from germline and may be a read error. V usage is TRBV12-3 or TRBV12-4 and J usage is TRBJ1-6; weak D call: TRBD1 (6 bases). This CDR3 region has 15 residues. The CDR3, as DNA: TGTGTCAGCGGAATCCAGCAGGACAGAGGTTCACCCCTCCACTTT. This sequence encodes CVSGIQQDRGSPLHF.

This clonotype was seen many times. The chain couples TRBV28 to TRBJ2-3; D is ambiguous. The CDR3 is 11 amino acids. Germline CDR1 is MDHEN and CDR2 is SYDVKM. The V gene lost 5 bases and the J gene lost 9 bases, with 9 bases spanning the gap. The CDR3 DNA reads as TGTGCCAGCAGTCCTCTCGGGACGCAGTATTTT. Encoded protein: CASSPLGTQYF.

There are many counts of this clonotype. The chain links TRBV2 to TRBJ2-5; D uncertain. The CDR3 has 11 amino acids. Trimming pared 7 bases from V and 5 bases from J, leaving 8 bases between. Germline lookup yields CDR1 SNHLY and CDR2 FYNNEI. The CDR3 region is CASTQEETQYF. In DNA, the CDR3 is TGTGCCAGCACCCAAGAGGAGACCCAGTACTTC.